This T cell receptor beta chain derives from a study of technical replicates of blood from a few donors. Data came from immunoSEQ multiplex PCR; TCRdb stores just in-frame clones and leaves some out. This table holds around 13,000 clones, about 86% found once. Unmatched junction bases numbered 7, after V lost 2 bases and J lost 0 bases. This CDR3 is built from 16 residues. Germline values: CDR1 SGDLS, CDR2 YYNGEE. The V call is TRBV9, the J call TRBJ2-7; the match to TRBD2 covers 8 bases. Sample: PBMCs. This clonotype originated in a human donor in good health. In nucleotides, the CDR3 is TGTGCCAGCAGCGTCTCCACTAGCGGAAGCTCCTACGAGCAGTACTTC. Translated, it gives CASSVSTSGSSYEQYF.